The following is a T cell receptor (beta chain) sequence with its context. The source of the sample is a study of T cell responses to AZD1222 COVID-19 vaccine. The wider study: Some second doses came at about 4 weeks and others at about 12 weeks; these were pooled.

The method was immunoSEQ multiplex PCR; TCRdb's version includes in-frame clones alone and lacks a portion of them. Of 100,000 to 150,000 clones in the sample, around 90% are singletons; the top ten hold 5% to 6.5%. CDR3 size: 13 residues. V was trimmed by 7 bases and J by 2 bases, leaving 15 bases between them. Germline CDR1 reads SQVTM; CDR2 reads ANQGSEA. The specimen comprised peripheral blood, sampled on day 0 of AZD1222 vaccination. The receptor was derived from an adult in good health. This rearrangement joins TRBV29-1 to TRBJ2-7, with TRBD1 as a possible D gene (5 bases). This CDR3 reads CSAQARPTYEQYF. The CDR3 nucleotides are TGCAGCGCACAGGCCCGCCCCACCTACGAGCAGTACTTC.